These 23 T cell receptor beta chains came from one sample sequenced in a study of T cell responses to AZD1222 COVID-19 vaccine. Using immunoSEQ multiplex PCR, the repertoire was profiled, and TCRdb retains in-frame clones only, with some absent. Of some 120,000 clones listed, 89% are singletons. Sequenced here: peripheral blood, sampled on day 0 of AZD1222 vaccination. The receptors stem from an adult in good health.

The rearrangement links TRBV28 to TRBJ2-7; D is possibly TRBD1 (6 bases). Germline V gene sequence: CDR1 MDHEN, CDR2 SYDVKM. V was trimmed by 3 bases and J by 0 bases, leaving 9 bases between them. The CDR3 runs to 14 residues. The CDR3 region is CASSLTGSSYEQYF. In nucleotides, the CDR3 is TGTGCCAGCAGTTTGACAGGAAGCTCCTACGAGCAGTACTTC.

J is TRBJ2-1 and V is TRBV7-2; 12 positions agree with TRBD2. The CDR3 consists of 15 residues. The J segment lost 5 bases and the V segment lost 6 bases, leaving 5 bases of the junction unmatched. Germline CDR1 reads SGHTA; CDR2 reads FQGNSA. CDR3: CASSWTSGKHNEQFF. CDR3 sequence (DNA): TGTGCCAGCAGTTGGACTAGCGGGAAACACAATGAGCAGTTCTTC.

CDR3 protein: CALRKAGPSYEQYF. CDR3 nucleotides: TGTGCCCTACGAAAAGCGGGCCCATCCTACGAGCAGTACTTC. This sequence joins TRBV7-9 and TRBJ2-7; a possible D gene is TRBD2 (6 bases). Germline values: CDR1 SEHNR, CDR2 FQNEAQ (reference sequence). V was shortened by 11 bases and J by 1 base, with 18 bases between the two germline ends. The CDR3 length is 14 residues.

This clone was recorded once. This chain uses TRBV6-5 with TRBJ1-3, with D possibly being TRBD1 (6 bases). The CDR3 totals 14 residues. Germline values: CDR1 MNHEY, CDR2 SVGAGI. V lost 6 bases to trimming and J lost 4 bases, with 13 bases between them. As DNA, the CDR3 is TGTGCCAGCAGCTCTACAGGGACCGGAAACACCATATATTTT. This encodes CASSSTGTGNTIYF.

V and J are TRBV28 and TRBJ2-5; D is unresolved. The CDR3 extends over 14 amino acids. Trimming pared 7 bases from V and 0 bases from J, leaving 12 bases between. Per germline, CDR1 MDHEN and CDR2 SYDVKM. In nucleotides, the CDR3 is TGTGCCAGCACCCACAACAAGTACCAAGAGACCCAGTACTTC. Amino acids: CASTHNKYQETQYF. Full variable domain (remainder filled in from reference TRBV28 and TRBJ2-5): DVKVTQSSRYLVKRTGEKVFLECVQDMDHENMFWYRQDPGLGLRLIYFSYDVKMKEKGDIPEGYSVSREKKERFSLILESASTNQTSMYLCASTHNKYQETQYFGPGTRLLVL.

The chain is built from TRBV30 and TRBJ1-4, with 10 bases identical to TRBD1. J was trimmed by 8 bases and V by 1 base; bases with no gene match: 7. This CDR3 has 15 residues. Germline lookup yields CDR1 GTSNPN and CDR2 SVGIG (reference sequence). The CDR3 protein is CAWSDPDRGSEKLFF. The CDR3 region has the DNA TGTGCCTGGAGTGACCCGGACAGGGGGTCCGAAAAACTGTTTTTT. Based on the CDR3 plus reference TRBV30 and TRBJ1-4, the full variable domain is SQTIHQWPATLVQPVGSPLSLECTVEGTSNPNLYWYRQAAGRGLQLLFYSVGIGQISSEVPQNLSASRPQDRQFILSSKKLLLSDSGFYLCAWSDPDRGSEKLFFGSGTQLSVL.

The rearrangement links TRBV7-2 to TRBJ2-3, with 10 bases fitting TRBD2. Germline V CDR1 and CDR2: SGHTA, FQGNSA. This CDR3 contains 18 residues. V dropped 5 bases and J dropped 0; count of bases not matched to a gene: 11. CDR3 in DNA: TGTGCCAGCAGCCTCCTCGGACTAGCGGTACCTAGCACAGATACGCAGTATTTT. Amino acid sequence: CASSLLGLAVPSTDTQYF.

The chain's CDR3 is CASSQDQGTGVVQYF. CDR3 in DNA: TGCGCCAGCAGCCAAGACCAAGGGACAGGGGTGGTGCAGTACTTC. The V gene is TRBV4-1, the J gene TRBJ2-7; 10 bases map to TRBD1. The CDR3 consists of 15 residues. Germline lookup yields CDR1 MGHRA and CDR2 YSYEKL. J gave up 9 bases and V 0 bases, and 8 bases lay outside the gene matches.

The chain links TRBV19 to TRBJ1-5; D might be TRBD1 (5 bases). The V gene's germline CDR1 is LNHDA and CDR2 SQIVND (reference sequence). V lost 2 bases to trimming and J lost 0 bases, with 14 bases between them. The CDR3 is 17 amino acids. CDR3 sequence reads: CASSITRDGYSNQPQHF. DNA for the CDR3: TGTGCCAGTAGTATAACCCGGGACGGTTATAGCAATCAGCCCCAGCATTTT.

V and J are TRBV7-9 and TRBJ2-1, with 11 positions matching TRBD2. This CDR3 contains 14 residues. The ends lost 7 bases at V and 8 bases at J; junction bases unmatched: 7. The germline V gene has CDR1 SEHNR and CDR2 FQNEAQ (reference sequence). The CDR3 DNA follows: TGTGCCAGCATCCCGGAGGGACTAGCGGATGAGCAGTTCTTC. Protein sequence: CASIPEGLADEQFF.

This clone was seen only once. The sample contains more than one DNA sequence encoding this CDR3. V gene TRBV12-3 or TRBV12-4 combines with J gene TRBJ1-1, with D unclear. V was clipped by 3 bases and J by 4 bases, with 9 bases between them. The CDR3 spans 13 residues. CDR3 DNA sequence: TGTGCCAGCAGTTTGGGAGGGTTCACTGAAGCTTTCTTT. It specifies CASSLGGFTEAFF.

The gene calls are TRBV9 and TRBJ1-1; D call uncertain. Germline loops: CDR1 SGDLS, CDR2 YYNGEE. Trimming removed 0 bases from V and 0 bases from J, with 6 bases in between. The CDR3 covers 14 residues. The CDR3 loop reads CASSVEALNTEAFF. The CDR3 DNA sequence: TGTGCCAGCAGCGTAGAAGCTCTGAACACTGAAGCTTTCTTT. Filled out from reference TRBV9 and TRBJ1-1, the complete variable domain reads DSGVTQTPKHLITATGQRVTLRCSPRSGDLSVYWYQQSLDQGLQFLIQYYNGEERAKGNILERFSAQQFPDLHSELNLSSLELGDSALYFCASSVEALNTEAFFGQGTRLTVV.

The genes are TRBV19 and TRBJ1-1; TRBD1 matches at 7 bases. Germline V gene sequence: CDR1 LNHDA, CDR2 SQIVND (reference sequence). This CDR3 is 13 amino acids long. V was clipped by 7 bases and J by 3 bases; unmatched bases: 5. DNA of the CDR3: TGTGCCAGTAACCTAGACAGGGACACTGAAGCTTTCTTT. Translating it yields CASNLDRDTEAFF. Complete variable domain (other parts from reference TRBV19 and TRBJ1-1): DGGITQSPKYLFRKEGQNVTLSCEQNLNHDAMYWYRQDPGQGLRLIYYSQIVNDFQKGDIAEGYSVSREKKESFPLTVTSAQKNPTAFYLCASNLDRDTEAFFGQGTRLTVV.

The CDR3 DNA is TGTGCCAGCAGCTCTCTAGCGGTTCAAGAGACCCAGTACTTC. Protein: CASSSLAVQETQYF. The chain employs TRBV5-4 and TRBJ2-5; 7 bases are a match to TRBD2. Trimming at V came to 3 bases and at J to 2 bases, leaving 4 bases not matched to a gene. The V gene's germline CDR1 is SGHNT and CDR2 YYREEE (reference sequence). The CDR3 length is 14 residues.

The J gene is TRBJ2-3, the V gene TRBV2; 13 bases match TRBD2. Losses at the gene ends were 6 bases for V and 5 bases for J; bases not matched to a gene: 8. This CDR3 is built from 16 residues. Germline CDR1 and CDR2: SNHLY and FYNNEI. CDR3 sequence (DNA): TGTGCCAGCAGACCCGGACTAGCGGGAGATAGAGATACGCAGTATTTT. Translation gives CASRPGLAGDRDTQYF.

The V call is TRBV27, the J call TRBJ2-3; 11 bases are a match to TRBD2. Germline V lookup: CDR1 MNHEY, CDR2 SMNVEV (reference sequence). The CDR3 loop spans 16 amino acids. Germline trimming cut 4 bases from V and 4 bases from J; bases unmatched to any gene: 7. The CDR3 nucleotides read TGTGCCAGCAGTTGGGTAGCGGGAGGGCCCGCAGATACGCAGTATTTT. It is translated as CASSWVAGGPADTQYF.

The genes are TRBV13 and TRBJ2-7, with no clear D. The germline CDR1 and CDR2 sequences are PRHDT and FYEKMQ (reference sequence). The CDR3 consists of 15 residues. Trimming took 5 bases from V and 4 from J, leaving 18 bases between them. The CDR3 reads CASSQTDDTGYEQYF. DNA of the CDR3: TGTGCCAGCAGCCAAACCGATGACACGGGTTACGAGCAGTACTTC.

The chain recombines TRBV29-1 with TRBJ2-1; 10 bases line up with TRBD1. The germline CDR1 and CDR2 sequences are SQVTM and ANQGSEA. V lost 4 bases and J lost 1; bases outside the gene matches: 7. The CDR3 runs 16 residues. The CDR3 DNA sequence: TGCAGCGTTGTTTCTTCGGGACAGGGGTCCTACAATGAGCAGTTCTTC. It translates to CSVVSSGQGSYNEQFF.

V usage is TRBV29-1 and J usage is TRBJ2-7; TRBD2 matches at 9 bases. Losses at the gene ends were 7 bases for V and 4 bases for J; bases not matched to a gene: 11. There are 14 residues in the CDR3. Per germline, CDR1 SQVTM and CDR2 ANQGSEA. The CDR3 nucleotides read TGCAGCGGGAGGACTAGCGAAAACTCTTACGAGCAGTACTTC. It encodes CSGRTSENSYEQYF.

In DNA, the CDR3 is TGTGCCAGCAGCTTGCATATGAACACTGAAGCTTTCTTT. Translation: CASSLHMNTEAFF. This rearrangement joins TRBV7-9 to TRBJ1-1; D is uncertain. CDR3 size: 13 residues. V lost 3 bases to trimming and J lost 0 bases, with 5 bases between them. Germline assignment: CDR1 SEHNR and CDR2 FQNEAQ (reference sequence).

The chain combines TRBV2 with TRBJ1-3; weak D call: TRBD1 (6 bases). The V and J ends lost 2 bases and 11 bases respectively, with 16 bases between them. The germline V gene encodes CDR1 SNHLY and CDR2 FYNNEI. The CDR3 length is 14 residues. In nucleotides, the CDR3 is TGTGCCAGCAGTGAACACAGGGAGAGGGTCCCCATATATTTT. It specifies CASSEHRERVPIYF.

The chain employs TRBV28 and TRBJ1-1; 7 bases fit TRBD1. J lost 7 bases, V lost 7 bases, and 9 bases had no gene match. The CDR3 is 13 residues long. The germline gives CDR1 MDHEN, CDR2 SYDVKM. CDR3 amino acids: CASTLRGDNEAFF. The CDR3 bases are TGTGCCAGCACTCTCAGGGGGGACAATGAAGCTTTCTTT. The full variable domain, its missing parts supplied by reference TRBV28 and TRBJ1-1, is DVKVTQSSRYLVKRTGEKVFLECVQDMDHENMFWYRQDPGLGLRLIYFSYDVKMKEKGDIPEGYSVSREKKERFSLILESASTNQTSMYLCASTLRGDNEAFFGQGTRLTVV.

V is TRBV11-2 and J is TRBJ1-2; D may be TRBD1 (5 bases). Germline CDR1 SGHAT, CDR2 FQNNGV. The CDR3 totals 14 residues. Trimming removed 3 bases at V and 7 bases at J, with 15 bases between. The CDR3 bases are TGTGCCAGCAGCTTCTCCGGGACGGGTCTTGGCTACACCTTC. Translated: CASSFSGTGLGYTF.